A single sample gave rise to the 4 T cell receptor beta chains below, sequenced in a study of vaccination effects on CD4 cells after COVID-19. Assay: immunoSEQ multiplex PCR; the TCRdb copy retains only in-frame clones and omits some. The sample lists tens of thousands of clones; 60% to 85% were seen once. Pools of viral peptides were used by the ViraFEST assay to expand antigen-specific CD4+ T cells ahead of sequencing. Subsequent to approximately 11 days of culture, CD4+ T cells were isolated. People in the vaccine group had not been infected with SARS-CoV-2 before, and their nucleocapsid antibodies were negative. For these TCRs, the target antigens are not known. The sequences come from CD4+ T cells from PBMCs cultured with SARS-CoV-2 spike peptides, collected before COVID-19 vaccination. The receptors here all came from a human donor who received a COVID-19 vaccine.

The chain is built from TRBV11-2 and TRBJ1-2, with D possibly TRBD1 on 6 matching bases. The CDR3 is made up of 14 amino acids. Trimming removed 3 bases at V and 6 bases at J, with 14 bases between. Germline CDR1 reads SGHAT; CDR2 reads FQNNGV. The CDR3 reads CASSFGGGLDGYTF. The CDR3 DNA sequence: TGTGCCAGCAGCTTTGGGGGGGGGCTAGATGGCTACACCTTC.

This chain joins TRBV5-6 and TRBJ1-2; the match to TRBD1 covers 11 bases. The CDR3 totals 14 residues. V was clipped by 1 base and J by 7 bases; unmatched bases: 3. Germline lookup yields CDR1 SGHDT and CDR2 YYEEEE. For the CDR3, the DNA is TGTGCCAGCAGCTTGCGGACAGGGGGCTTTGGCTACACCTTC. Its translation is CASSLRTGGFGYTF.

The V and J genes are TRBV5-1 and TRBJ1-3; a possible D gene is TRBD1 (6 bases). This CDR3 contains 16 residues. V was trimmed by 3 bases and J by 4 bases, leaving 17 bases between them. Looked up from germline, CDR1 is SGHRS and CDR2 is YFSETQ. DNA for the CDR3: TGCGCCAGCAGCTCCATACAGGGATCCTCCGGAAACACCATATATTTT. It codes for CASSSIQGSSGNTIYF.

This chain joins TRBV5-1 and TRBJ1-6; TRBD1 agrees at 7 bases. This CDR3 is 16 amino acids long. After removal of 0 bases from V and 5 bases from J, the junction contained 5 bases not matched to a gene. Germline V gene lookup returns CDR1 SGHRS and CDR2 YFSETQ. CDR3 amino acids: CASSLGQGNNNSPLHF. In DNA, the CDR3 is TGCGCCAGCAGCTTGGGACAGGGAAATAATAATTCACCCCTCCACTTT. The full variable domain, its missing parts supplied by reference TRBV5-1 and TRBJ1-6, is KAGVTQTPRYLIKTRGQQVTLSCSPISGHRSVSWYQQTPGQGLQFLFEYFSETQRNKGNFPGRFSGRQFSNSRSEMNVSTLELGDSALYLCASSLGQGNNNSPLHFGNGTRLTVT.